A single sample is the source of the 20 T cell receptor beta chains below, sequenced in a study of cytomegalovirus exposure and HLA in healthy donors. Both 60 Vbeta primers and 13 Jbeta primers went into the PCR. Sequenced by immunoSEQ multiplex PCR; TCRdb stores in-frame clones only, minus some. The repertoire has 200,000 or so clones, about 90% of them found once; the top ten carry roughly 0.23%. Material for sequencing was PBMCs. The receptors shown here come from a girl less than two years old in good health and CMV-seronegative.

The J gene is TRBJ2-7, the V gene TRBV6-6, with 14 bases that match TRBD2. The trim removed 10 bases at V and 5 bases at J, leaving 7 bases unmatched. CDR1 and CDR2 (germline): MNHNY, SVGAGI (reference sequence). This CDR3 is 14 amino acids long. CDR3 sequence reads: CATGLAGAHHEQYF. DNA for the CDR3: TGTGCCACGGGACTAGCGGGAGCCCACCACGAGCAGTACTTC.

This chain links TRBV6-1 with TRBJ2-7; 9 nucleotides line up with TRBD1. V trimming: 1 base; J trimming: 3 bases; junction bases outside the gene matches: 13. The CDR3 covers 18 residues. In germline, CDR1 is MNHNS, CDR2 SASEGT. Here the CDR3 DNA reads TGTGCCAGCAGTGAAGGAAGGGACAGGGAATTTCGGCTCTACGAGCAGTACTTC. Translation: CASSEGRDREFRLYEQYF.

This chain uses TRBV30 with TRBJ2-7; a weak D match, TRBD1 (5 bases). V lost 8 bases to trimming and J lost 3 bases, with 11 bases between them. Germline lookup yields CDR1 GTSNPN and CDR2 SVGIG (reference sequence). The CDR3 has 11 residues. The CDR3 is CAGQGLYEQYF. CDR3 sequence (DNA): TGTGCCGGTCAGGGCCTCTACGAGCAGTACTTC.

The CDR3 nucleotides are TGTGCCTGGAGTGGACTAGCGGGAGTTGGAGATGAGCAGTTCTTC. This sequence encodes CAWSGLAGVGDEQFF. The chain carries TRBV30 and TRBJ2-1, with 12 nucleotides matching TRBD2. The CDR3 spans 15 residues. Losses at the gene ends were 1 base for V and 8 bases for J; bases not matched to a gene: 6. In germline, CDR1 is GTSNPN, CDR2 SVGIG (reference sequence).

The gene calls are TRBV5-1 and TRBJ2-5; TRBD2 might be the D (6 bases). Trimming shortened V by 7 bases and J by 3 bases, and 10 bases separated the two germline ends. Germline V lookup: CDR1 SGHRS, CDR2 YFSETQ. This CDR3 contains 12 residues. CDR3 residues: CASSTGEETQYF. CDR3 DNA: TGCGCCAGCTCCACGGGGGAAGAGACCCAGTACTTC.

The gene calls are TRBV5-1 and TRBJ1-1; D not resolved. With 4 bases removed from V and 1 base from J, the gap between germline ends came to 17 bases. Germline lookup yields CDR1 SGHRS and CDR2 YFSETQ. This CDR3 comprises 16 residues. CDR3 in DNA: TGCGCCAGCAGCCTGGGAGCGGGGTCGACGAACACTGAAGCTTTCTTT. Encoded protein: CASSLGAGSTNTEAFF. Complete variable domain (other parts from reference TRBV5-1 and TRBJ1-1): KAGVTQTPRYLIKTRGQQVTLSCSPISGHRSVSWYQQTPGQGLQFLFEYFSETQRNKGNFPGRFSGRQFSNSRSEMNVSTLELGDSALYLCASSLGAGSTNTEAFFGQGTRLTVV.

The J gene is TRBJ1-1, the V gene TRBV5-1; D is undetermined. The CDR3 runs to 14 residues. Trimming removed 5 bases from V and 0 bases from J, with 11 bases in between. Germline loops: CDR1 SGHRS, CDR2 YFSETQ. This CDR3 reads CASSTENVNTEAFF. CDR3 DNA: TGCGCCAGCAGTACAGAAAACGTGAACACTGAAGCTTTCTTT.

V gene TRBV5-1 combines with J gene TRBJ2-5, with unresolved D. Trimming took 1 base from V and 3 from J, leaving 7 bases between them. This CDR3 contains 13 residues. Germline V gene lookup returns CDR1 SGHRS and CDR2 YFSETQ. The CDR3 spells CASSLLSEETQYF. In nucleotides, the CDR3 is TGCGCCAGCAGCTTGCTAAGCGAAGAGACCCAGTACTTC.

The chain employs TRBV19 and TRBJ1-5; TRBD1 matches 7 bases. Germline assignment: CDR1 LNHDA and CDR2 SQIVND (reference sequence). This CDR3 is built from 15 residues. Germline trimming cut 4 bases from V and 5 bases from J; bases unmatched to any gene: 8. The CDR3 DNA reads TGTGCCAGTAGTACCATGACAGGGTGGGATCAGCCCCAGCATTTT. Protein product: CASSTMTGWDQPQHF.

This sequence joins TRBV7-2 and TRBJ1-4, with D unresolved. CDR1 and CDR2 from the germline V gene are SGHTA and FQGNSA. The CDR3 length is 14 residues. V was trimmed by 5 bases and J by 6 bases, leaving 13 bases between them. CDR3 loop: CASSPPGSHEKLFF. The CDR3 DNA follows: TGTGCCAGCAGCCCCCCGGGATCCCATGAAAAACTGTTTTTT.

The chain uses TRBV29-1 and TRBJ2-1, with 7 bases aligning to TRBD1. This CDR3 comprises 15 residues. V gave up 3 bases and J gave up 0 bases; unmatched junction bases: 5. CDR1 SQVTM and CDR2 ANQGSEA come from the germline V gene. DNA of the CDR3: TGCAGCGTTGAGTTGGACAGGAGCTCCTACAATGAGCAGTTCTTC. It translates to CSVELDRSSYNEQFF.

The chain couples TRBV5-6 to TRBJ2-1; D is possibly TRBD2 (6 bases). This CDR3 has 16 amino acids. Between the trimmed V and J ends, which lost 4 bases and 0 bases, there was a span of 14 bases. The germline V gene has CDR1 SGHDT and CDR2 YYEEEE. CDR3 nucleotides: TGTGCCAGCAGCCCAACCCTGACTAGCTCCTACAATGAGCAGTTCTTC. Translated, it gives CASSPTLTSSYNEQFF.

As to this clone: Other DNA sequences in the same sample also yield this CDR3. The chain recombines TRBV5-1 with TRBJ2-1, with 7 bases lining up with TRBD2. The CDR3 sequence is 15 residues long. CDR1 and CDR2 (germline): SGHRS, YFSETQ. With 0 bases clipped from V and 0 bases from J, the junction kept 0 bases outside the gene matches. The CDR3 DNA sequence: TGCGCCAGCAGCTTGGGCGGGAGCTCCTACAATGAGCAGTTCTTC. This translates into CASSLGGSSYNEQFF.

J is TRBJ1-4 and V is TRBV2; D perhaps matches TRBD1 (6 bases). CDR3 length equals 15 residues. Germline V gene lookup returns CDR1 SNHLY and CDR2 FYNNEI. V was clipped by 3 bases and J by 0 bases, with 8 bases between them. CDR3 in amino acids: CASSDRTATNEKLFF. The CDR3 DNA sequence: TGTGCCAGCAGTGACCGGACAGCAACTAATGAAAAACTGTTTTTT. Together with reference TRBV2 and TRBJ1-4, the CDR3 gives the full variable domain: EPEVTQTPSHQVTQMGQEVILRCVPISNHLYFYWYRQILGQKVEFLVSFYNNEISEKSEIFDDQFSVERPDGSNFTLKIRSTKLEDSAMYFCASSDRTATNEKLFFGSGTQLSVL.

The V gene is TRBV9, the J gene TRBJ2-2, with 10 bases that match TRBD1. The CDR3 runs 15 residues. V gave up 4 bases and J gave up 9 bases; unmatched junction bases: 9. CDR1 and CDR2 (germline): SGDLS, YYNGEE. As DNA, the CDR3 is TGTGCCAGCAGCCCAGACAGGGGGCAGGGTAGGGAGCTGTTTTTT. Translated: CASSPDRGQGRELFF. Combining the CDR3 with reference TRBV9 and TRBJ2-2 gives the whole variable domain DSGVTQTPKHLITATGQRVTLRCSPRSGDLSVYWYQQSLDQGLQFLIQYYNGEERAKGNILERFSAQQFPDLHSELNLSSLELGDSALYFCASSPDRGQGRELFFGEGSRLTVL.

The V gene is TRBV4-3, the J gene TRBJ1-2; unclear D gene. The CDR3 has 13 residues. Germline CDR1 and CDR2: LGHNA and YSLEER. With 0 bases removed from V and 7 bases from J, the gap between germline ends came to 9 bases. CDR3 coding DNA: TGCGCCAGCAGCCAAGACGGGGTCGGTGGCTACACCTTC. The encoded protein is CASSQDGVGGYTF.

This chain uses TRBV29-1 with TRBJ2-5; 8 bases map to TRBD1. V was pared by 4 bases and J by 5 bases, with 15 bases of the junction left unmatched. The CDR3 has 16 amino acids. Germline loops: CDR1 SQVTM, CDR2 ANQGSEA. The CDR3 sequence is CSVVDLIGQGPETQYF. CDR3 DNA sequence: TGCAGCGTTGTAGACTTGATAGGACAGGGACCGGAGACCCAGTACTTC.

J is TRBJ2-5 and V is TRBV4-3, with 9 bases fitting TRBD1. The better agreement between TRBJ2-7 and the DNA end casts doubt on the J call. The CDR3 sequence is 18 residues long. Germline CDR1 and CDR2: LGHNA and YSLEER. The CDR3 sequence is CASSHDITRDRETYEQYF. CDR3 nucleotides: TGCGCCAGCAGCCATGACATTACTAGGGACAGGGAGACCTACGAGCAGTACTTC.

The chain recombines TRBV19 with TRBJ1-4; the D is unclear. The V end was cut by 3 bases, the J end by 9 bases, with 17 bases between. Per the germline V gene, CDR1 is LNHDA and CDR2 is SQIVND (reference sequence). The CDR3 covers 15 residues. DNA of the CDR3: TGTGCCAGTAGTATGTTGGGCTGGGAGAAGAAAAAACTGTTTTTT. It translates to CASSMLGWEKKKLFF.

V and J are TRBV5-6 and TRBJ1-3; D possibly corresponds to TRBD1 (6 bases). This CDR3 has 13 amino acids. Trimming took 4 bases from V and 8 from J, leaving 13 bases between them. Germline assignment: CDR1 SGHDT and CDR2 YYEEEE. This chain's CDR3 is CASSVDQGYTIYF. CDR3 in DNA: TGTGCCAGCAGCGTGGATCAGGGGTACACCATATATTTT. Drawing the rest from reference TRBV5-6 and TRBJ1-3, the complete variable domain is DAGVTQSPTHLIKTRGQQVTLRCSPKSGHDTVSWYQQALGQGPQFIFQYYEEEERQRGNFPDRFSGHQFPNYSSELNVNALLLGDSALYLCASSVDQGYTIYFGEGSWLTVV.